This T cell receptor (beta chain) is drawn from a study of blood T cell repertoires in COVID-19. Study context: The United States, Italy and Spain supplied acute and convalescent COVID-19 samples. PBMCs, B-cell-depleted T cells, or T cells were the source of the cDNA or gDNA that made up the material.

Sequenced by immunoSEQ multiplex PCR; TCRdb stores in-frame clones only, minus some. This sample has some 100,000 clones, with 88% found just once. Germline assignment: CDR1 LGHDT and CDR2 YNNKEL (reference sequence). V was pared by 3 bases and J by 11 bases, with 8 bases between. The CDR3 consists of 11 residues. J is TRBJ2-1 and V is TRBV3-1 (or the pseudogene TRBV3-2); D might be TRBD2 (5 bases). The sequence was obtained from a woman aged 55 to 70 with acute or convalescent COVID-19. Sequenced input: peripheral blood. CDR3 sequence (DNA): TGTGCCAGCAGCCAGGCGGGTAAGCAGTTCTTC. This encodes CASSQAGKQFF.